This TCR beta chain was identified during a study of cytomegalovirus exposure and HLA in healthy donors. Study-wide background: The 130 or so validation repertoires were reported in a later analysis to have been generated on the same platform as the roughly 720 first-cohort repertoires.

Overall study results and limits: The tendency of first-cohort TCR clusters to co-occur in the 100 to 150 validation repertoires emerged from a later analysis. Cytomegalovirus association was assigned to about 180 TCR beta chains.

V gave up 1 base and J gave up 7 bases, with 9 bases separating them. The CDR3 loop spans 13 amino acids. Germline V gene data show CDR1 as SNHLY and CDR2 as FYNNEI. Repertoires were generated with immunoSEQ multiplex PCR, while TCRdb's copy carries only in-frame clones and drops some. The table includes about 120,000 clones, 88% detected once. Concerning this clone itself: Its cognate antigen is unknown.

The receptor was isolated from a young woman in good health and CMV-seropositive. The chain is built from TRBV2 and TRBJ2-3; possible D gene TRBD2, 5 bases. The sequenced sample was PBMCs. Here the CDR3 DNA reads TGTGCCAGCAGTGAAGGGAGGTCGAATACGCAGTATTTT. Amino acid sequence: CASSEGRSNTQYF.